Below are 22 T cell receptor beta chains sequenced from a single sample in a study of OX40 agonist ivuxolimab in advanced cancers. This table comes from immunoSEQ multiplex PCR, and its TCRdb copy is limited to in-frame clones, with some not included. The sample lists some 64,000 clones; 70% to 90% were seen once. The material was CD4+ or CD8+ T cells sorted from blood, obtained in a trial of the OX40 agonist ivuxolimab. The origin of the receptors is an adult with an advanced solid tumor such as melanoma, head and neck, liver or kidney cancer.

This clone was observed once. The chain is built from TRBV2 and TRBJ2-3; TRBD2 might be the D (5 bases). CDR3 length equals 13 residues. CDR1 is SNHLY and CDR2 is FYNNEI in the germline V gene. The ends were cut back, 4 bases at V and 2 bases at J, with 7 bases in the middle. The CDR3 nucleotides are TGTGCCAGCAGTGTTGACTACACAGATACGCAGTATTTT. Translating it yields CASSVDYTDTQYF.

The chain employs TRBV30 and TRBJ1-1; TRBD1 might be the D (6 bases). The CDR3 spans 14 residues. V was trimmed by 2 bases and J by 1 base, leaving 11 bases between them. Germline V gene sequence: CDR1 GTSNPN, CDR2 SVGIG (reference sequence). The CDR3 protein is CAWSQGKANTEAFF. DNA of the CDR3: TGTGCCTGGAGTCAGGGGAAGGCGAACACTGAAGCTTTCTTT. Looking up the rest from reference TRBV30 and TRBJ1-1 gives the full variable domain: SQTIHQWPATLVQPVGSPLSLECTVEGTSNPNLYWYRQAAGRGLQLLFYSVGIGQISSEVPQNLSASRPQDRQFILSSKKLLLSDSGFYLCAWSQGKANTEAFFGQGTRLTVV.

The chain's CDR3 is CASSFSGPGYNQPQHF. The CDR3 coding sequence is TGTGCCAGCAGCTTCTCAGGGCCGGGTTACAATCAGCCCCAGCATTTT. The chain carries TRBV7-9 and TRBJ1-5, with a weak D call TRBD1 (5 bases). The CDR3 runs to 16 residues. V was shortened by 3 bases and J by 3 bases, with 15 bases between the two germline ends. Looked up from germline, CDR1 is SEHNR and CDR2 is FQNEAQ (reference sequence).

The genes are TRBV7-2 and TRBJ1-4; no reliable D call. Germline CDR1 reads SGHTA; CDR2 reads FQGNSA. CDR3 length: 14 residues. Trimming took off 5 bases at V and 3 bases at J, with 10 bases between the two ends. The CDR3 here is CASSAPGANEKLFF. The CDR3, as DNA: TGTGCCAGCAGCGCGCCAGGAGCTAATGAAAAACTGTTTTTT. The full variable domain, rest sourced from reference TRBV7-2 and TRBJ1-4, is GAGVSQSPSNKVTEKGKDVELRCDPISGHTALYWYRQSLGQGLEFLIYFQGNSAPDKSGLPSDRFSAERTGGSVSTLTIQRTQQEDSAVYLCASSAPGANEKLFFGSGTQLSVL.

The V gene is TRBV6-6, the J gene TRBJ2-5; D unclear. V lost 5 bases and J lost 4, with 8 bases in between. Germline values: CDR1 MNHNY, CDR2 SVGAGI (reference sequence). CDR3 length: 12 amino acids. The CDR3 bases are TGTGCCAGCAGTCTCAATCTAGAGACCCAGTACTTC. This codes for CASSLNLETQYF.

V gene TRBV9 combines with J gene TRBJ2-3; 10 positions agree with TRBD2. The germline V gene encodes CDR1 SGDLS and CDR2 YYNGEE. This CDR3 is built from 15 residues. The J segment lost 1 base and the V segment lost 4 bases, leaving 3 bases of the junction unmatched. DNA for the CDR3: TGTGCCAGCAGCTATAGCGGGAGGCGCACAGATACGCAGTATTTT. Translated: CASSYSGRRTDTQYF.

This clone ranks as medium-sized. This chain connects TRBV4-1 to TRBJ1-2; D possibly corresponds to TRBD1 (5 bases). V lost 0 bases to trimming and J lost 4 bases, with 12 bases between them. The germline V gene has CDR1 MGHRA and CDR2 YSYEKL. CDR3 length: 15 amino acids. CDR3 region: CASSQEQGGGYGYTF. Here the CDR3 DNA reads TGCGCCAGCAGCCAAGAGCAGGGCGGGGGCTATGGCTACACCTTC.

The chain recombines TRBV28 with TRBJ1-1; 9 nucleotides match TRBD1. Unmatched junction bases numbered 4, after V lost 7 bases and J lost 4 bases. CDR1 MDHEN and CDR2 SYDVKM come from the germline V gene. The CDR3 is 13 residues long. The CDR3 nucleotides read TGTGCCAGCAAAACGGACAGGGGCACTGAAGCTTTCTTT. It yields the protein CASKTDRGTEAFF. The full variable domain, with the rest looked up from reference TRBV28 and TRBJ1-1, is DVKVTQSSRYLVKRTGEKVFLECVQDMDHENMFWYRQDPGLGLRLIYFSYDVKMKEKGDIPEGYSVSREKKERFSLILESASTNQTSMYLCASKTDRGTEAFFGQGTRLTVV.

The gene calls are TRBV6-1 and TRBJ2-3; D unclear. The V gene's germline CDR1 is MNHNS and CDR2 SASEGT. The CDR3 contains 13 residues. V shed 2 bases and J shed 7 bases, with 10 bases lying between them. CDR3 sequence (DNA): TGTGCCAGCAGTGAACCAAATGCGTATACGCAGTATTTT. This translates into CASSEPNAYTQYF.

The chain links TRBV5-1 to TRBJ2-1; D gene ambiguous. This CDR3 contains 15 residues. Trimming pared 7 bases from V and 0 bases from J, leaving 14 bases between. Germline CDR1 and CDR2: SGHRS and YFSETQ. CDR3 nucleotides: TGCGCCAGCTCACCTTTCCTGAGCTCCTACAATGAGCAGTTCTTC. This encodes CASSPFLSSYNEQFF.

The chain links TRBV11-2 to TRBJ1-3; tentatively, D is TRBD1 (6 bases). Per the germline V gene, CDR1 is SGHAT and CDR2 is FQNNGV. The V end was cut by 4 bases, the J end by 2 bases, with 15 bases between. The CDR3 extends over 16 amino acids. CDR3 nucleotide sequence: TGTGCCAGCAGCTCTAAAGACAGGCGGCCTGGAAACACCATATATTTT. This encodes CASSSKDRRPGNTIYF. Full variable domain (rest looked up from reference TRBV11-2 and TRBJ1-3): EAGVAQSPRYKIIEKRQSVAFWCNPISGHATLYWYQQILGQGPKLLIQFQNNGVVDDSQLPKDRFSAERLKGVDSTLKIQPAKLEDSAVYLCASSSKDRRPGNTIYFGEGSWLTVV.

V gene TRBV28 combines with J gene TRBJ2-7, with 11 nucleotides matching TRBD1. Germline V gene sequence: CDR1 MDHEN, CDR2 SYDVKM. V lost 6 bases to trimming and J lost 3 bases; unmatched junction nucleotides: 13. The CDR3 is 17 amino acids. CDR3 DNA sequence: TGTGCCAGCAGGTCAAACACCGGGACAGGGGGATTCTACGAGCAGTACTTC. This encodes CASRSNTGTGGFYEQYF.

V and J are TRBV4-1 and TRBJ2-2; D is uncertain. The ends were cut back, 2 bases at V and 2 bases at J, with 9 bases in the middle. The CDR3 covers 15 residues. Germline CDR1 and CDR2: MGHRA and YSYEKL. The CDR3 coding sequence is TGCGCCAGCAGCCAACCTGGGGTTAACACCGGGGAGCTGTTTTTT. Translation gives CASSQPGVNTGELFF.

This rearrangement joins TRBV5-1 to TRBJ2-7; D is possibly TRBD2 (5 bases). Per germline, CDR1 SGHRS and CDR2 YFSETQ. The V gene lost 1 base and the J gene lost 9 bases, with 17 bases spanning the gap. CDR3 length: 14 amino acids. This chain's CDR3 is CASSLFTPQSGQYF. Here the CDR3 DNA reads TGCGCCAGCAGCTTGTTTACCCCGCAGAGCGGGCAGTACTTC.

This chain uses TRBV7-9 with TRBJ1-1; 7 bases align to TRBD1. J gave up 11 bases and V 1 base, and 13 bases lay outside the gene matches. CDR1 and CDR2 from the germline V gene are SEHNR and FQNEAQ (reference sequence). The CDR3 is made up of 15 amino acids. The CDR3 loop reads CASSLGDSQGNKAFF. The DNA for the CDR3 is TGTGCCAGCAGCTTAGGGGACAGCCAGGGGAATAAGGCTTTCTTT. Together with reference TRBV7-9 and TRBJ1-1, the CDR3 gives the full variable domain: DTGVSQNPRHKITKRGQNVTFRCDPISEHNRLYWYRQTLGQGPEFLTYFQNEAQLEKSRLLSDRFSAERPKGSFSTLEIQRTEQGDSAMYLCASSLGDSQGNKAFFGQGTRLTVV.

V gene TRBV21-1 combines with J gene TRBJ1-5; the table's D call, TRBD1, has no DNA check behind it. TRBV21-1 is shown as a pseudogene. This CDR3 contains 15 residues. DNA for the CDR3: TGTGCCAGCAGCCATGGACAGGGGGATAATCAGCCCCAGCATTTT. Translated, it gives CASSHGQGDNQPQHF.

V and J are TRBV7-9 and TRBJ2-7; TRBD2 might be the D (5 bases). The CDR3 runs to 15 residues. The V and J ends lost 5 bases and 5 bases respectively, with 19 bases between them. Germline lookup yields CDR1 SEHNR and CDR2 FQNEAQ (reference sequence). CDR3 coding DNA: TGTGCCAGCAGCCCAAGCGGAGGTCGGAGAAACGAGCAGTACTTC. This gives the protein CASSPSGGRRNEQYF.

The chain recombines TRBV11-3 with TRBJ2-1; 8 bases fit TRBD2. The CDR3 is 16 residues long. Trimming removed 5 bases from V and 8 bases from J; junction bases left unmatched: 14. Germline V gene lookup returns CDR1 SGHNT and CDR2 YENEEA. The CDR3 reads CASSRGGTRFGDEQFF. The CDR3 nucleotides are TGTGCCAGCAGCCGCGGCGGGACTAGGTTCGGCGATGAGCAGTTCTTC.

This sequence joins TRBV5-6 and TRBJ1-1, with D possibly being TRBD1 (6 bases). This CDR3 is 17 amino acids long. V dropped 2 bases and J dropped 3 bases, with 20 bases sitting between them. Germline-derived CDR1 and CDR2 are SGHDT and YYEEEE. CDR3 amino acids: CASSLYGTLTLDTEAFF. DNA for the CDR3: TGTGCCAGCAGCTTATATGGGACACTTACCCTGGACACTGAAGCTTTCTTT.

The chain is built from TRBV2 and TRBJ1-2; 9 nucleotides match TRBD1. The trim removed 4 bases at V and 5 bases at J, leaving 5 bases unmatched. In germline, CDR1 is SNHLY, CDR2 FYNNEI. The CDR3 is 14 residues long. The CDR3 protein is CASSVQGAEYGYTF. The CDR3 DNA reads TGTGCCAGCAGTGTACAGGGGGCGGAGTATGGCTACACCTTC.

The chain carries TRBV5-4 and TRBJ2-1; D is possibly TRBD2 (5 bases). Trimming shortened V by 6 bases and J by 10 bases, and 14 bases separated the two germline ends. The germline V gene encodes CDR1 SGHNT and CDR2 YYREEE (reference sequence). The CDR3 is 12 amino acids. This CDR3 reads CASNWPRGEQFF. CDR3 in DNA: TGTGCCAGCAACTGGCCCAGAGGGGAGCAGTTCTTC.

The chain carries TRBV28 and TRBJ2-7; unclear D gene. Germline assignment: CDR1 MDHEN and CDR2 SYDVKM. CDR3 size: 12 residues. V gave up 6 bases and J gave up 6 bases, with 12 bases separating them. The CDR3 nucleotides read TGTGCCAGCAGCTCCGAAAGAGCCGAGCAGTACTTC. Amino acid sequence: CASSSERAEQYF. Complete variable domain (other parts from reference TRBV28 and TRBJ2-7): DVKVTQSSRYLVKRTGEKVFLECVQDMDHENMFWYRQDPGLGLRLIYFSYDVKMKEKGDIPEGYSVSREKKERFSLILESASTNQTSMYLCASSSERAEQYFGPGTRLTVT.